Listed below are T cell receptor beta chains from one sample, sequenced in a study of T cell repertoires in cytomegalovirus infection. TCRdb reprocessed the reads via MiXCR and lists one record per CDR3 protein. The repertoire consists of nearly 650,000 distinct CDR3 sequences, with more than 20% occurring once and the leading ten covering 6.5% to 10%. Sequencing was done on a sample of CD8+ T cells from PBMCs. The receptors here all came from a human donor in good health (CMV status not recorded). Some clones in this sample may be carry-over from other donors' samples. Each CDR3 is given with its conserved first and last residue. Rows give clone size only sometimes, using once, few, many, or a class for an expanded clone.

v_gene: TRBV7-3; abundance: .; CDR3aa: CASSLGTEVEQYF
v_gene: TRBV28; abundance: few; CDR3aa: CASSPGQGVSTDTQYF
v_gene: TRBV6-8; abundance: .; CDR3aa: CASSYMAALHPGANVLSF
v_gene: TRBV13; abundance: .; CDR3aa: CVSSSWGAETQYF
v_gene: TRBV6-2/TRBV6-3; abundance: many; CDR3aa: CASSYPFYNEQFF
v_gene: TRBV12-3/TRBV12-4; abundance: .; CDR3aa: CASSVGPGGTEAFF
v_gene: TRBV4-1; abundance: few; CDR3aa: CASSQGDSYEQYF
v_gene: TRBV12-3/TRBV12-4; abundance: many; CDR3aa: CASSSPVGPSEGTDTQYF
v_gene: TRBV13; abundance: .; CDR3aa: CASSLGYTKNIQYF
v_gene: TRBV20-1; abundance: .; CDR3aa: CSVNGAGTRDDTQYF
v_gene: TRBV7-2; abundance: many; CDR3aa: CASSLESGQIYGYTF
v_gene: TRBV7-6; abundance: many; CDR3aa: CASSSEPGLHNEQFF
v_gene: TRBV5-1; abundance: .; CDR3aa: CASGHNFGRAYEQYF
v_gene: TRBV5-1; abundance: few; CDR3aa: CASSFLEGPNYNEQFF
v_gene: TRBV6-2/TRBV6-3; abundance: many; CDR3aa: CASSYDEYQETQYF
v_gene: TRBV4-1; abundance: .; CDR3aa: CASSQVSGIPYNEQFF
v_gene: TRBV7-9; abundance: .; CDR3aa: CASSHPTNTEAFF
v_gene: TRBV6-5; abundance: many; CDR3aa: CASSYSSRYEQYF
v_gene: TRBV19; abundance: .; CDR3aa: CASSPRALEAFF
v_gene: TRBV6-5; abundance: .; CDR3aa: CASSSAGQVTNGYTF
v_gene: TRBV7-9; abundance: .; CDR3aa: CASAPVGGYTF
v_gene: TRBV29-1; abundance: few; CDR3aa: CSVGPDRDYGYTF
v_gene: TRBV28; abundance: .; CDR3aa: CASSQGTLNEQFF
v_gene: TRBV9; abundance: .; CDR3aa: CASSAGEDYGYTF
v_gene: TRBV6-1; abundance: .; CDR3aa: CASSPAIRYEQYF
v_gene: TRBV7-9; abundance: many; CDR3aa: CASSRNIADYEQYF
v_gene: TRBV6-6; abundance: once; CDR3aa: CANTLYQPQHF
v_gene: TRBV6-2/TRBV6-3; abundance: many; CDR3aa: CASSYKAGGSTYQETQYF
v_gene: TRBV7-9; abundance: many; CDR3aa: CASSARQGGTEAFF
v_gene: TRBV4-1; abundance: .; CDR3aa: CASSQEPQGSGEQYF